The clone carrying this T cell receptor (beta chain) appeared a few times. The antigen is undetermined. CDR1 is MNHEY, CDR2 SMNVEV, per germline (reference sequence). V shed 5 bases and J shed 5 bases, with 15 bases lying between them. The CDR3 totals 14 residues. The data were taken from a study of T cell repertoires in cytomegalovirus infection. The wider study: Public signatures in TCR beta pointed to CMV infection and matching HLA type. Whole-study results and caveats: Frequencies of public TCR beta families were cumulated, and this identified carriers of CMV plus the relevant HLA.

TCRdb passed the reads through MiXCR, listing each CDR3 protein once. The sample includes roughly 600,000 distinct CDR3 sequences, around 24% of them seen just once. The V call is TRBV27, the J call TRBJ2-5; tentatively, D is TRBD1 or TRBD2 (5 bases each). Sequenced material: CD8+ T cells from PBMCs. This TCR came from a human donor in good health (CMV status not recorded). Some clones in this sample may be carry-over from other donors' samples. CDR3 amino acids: CASSLWQGEETQYF. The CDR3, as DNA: TGTGCCAGCAGTCTATGGCAAGGGGAGGAGACCCAGTACTTC.